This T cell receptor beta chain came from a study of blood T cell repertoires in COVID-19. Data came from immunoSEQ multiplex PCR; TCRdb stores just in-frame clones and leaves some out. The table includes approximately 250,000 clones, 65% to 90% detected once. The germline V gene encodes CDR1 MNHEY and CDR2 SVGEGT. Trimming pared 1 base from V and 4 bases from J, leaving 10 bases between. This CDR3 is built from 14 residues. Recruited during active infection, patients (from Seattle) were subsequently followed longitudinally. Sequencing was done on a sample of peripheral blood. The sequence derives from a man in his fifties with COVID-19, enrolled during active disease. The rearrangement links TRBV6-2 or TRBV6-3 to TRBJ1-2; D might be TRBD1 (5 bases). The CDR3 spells CASSYFQGFYGYTF. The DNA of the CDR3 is TGTGCCAGCAGTTACTTTCAGGGCTTCTATGGCTACACCTTC.